The 4 T cell receptor beta chains below all came from one sample that was sequenced in a study of cytomegalovirus exposure and HLA in healthy donors. Sequenced by immunoSEQ multiplex PCR; TCRdb stores in-frame clones only, minus some. This table has 260,000 or so clones, 80% to 95% appearing once. The sample was PBMCs. Receptors were obtained from a woman aged 25 to 45 in good health and CMV-seronegative.

The chain recombines TRBV12-5 with TRBJ2-3; D tentatively fits TRBD1 or TRBD2 (5 bases each). The CDR3 spans 16 residues. Trimming took off 2 bases at V and 1 base at J, with 13 bases between the two ends. Germline V gene sequence: CDR1 LGHNT, CDR2 FRNRAP. The CDR3 DNA reads TGTGCTAGTGGTTTGTACATGGGGCGGGGCACAGATACGCAGTATTTT. Translation gives CASGLYMGRGTDTQYF.

The chain combines TRBV9 with TRBJ2-6, with 8 bases aligning to TRBD1. Germline V lookup: CDR1 SGDLS, CDR2 YYNGEE. The CDR3 extends over 17 amino acids. The J segment lost 2 bases and the V segment lost 4 bases, leaving 8 bases of the junction unmatched. The chain's CDR3 is CASSSQGAATGANVLTF. The CDR3 region has the DNA TGTGCCAGCAGCTCCCAGGGGGCGGCAACTGGGGCCAACGTCCTGACTTTC.

The chain is built from TRBV29-1 and TRBJ2-5; 7 bases match TRBD2. This CDR3 comprises 15 residues. Germline CDR1 reads SQVTM; CDR2 reads ANQGSEA. J was trimmed by 5 bases and V by 4 bases; bases with no gene match: 13. The chain's CDR3 is CSVGFQVEAGETQYF. The DNA of the CDR3 is TGCAGCGTTGGGTTTCAGGTCGAAGCGGGGGAGACCCAGTACTTC.

This clone occurred once. The gene calls are TRBV10-2 and TRBJ2-1, with D perhaps matching TRBD2 (5 bases). V lost 2 bases and J 2 bases, leaving 10 bases between the germline ends. This CDR3 has 15 residues. Germline V gene lookup returns CDR1 WSHSY and CDR2 SAAADI. The CDR3 DNA sequence: TGCGCCAGCAGTGAGGGGAGCGGCCCCTACAATGAGCAGTTCTTC. Amino acids: CASSEGSGPYNEQFF.